The sequence of this T cell receptor beta chain was determined in a study of identical twins. This clonotype was seen a few times. The antigen is unknown. Regarding the study as a whole: The conclusions drew on cross-sectional statistical analysis instead of tracking the same donors.

The CDR3 totals 14 residues. Looked up from germline, CDR1 is SGHVS and CDR2 is FQNEAQ. The V end was cut by 2 bases, the J end by 2 bases, with 9 bases between. Template switching added a universal primer site; cDNA carried unique molecular identifiers. From the 5' RACE reads, TCRdb called clonotypes with MiXCR, one entry per CDR3 protein. The sample records approximately 600,000 distinct CDR3 sequences, around 7.5% being singletons. These same records also appear under a second study, on yellow fever vaccine responses in identical twins.

The chain is built from TRBV7-8 and TRBJ2-5; unclear D gene. Sequencing was performed on PBMCs. The TCR was taken from a woman in her late teens or twenties in good health. The chain's CDR3 is CASSLRVGQETQYF. The CDR3 nucleotides are TGTGCCAGCAGCTTACGGGTGGGACAAGAGACCCAGTACTTC.